This paragraph covers one TCR beta chain sequence. CDR3 length: 13 amino acids. Trimming took 4 bases from V and 10 from J, leaving 11 bases between them. Germline CDR1 MNHEY, CDR2 SMNVEV (reference sequence). This table comes from immunoSEQ multiplex PCR, and its TCRdb copy is limited to in-frame clones, with some not included. In the table there are just over 250,000 clones, 75% to 95% of which are singletons. Enrollment of patients from Seattle took place during active infection, with longitudinal follow-up. This entry belongs to a study of blood T cell repertoires in COVID-19. About the study: PBMCs, B-cell-depleted T cells, or T cells were the source of the cDNA or gDNA that made up the material.

The chain employs TRBV27 and TRBJ1-6, with D uncertain. This TCR was recovered from a person under 35 with COVID-19, enrolled during active disease. The sample comprised peripheral blood. CDR3 sequence (DNA): TGTGCCAGCAGTTATGAAGGGAGGTCACCCCTCCACTTT. The encoded protein is CASSYEGRSPLHF.